A single sample gave rise to the 12 T cell receptor beta chains below, sequenced in a study of patients and donors after allogeneic stem cell transplantation (dated by TCRdb to 2020 to 2022). The library was obtained by RT-PCR. Sequencing used a NextSeq 550. The public reads were quality trimmed at Q25 with fastp and then assembled into clones with MiXCR by TCRdb, keeping productive beta chains. Each entry is one CDR3 protein sequence, shown with its most common DNA and genes. The sample yields hundreds of thousands of distinct CDR3 sequences; 16% were counted once. The ten largest clones represent 7.2% of the sample. The sample comprised blood, either unsorted or a sorted T cell fraction (not recorded which). Receptor source: a human donor who was either an allogeneic HSCT recipient or a stem cell or donor lymphocyte infusion donor (not recorded which). It is not recorded whose cells these are; they may come from a transplant donor.

This clonotype was seen many times. The gene calls are TRBV10-3 and TRBJ2-6, with no clear D. This CDR3 is 11 amino acids long. Deletions cut 10 bases from V and 4 bases from J, with 5 bases between. Germline V gene sequence: CDR1 ENHRY, CDR2 SYGVKD. The CDR3 region has the DNA TGTGCCACACAGGGGGCCAACGTCCTGACTTTC. Its protein product is CATQGANVLTF.

This chain connects TRBV5-1 to TRBJ2-7; perhaps TRBD1 as D (5 bases). Germline values: CDR1 SGHRS, CDR2 YFSETQ. The germline V and J ends were trimmed by 1 base and 3 bases, with 8 bases remaining between them. The CDR3 consists of 13 residues. This chain's CDR3 is CASSLTGNYEQYF. CDR3 bases: TGCGCCAGCAGCTTGACAGGTAACTACGAGCAGTACTTC.

This clonotype was detected a few times. The gene calls are TRBV7-8 and TRBJ2-2; D is uncertain. The CDR3 runs 13 residues. Germline V CDR1 and CDR2: SGHVS, FQNEAQ. V lost 2 bases, J lost 7 bases, and 8 bases lay in between. CDR3 loop: CASSLMAIGELFF. CDR3 nucleotide sequence: TGTGCCAGCAGCTTAATGGCTATCGGGGAGCTGTTTTTT. The complete variable domain, with remaining parts taken from reference TRBV7-8 and TRBJ2-2, reads GAGVSQSPRYKVAKRGQDVALRCDPISGHVSLFWYQQALGQGPEFLTYFQNEAQLDKSGLPSDRFFAERPEGSVSTLKIQRTQQEDSAVYLCASSLMAIGELFFGEGSRLTVL.

This clonotype was recorded a few times. This chain joins TRBV12-3 or TRBV12-4 and TRBJ2-1; D is unclear. V was trimmed by 2 bases and J by 0 bases, leaving 5 bases between them. The CDR3 covers 14 residues. The CDR3 nucleotides read TGTGCCAGCAGTTTACGGGCCTCCTACAATGAGCAGTTCTTC. It codes for CASSLRASYNEQFF.

The chain uses TRBV24-1 and TRBJ2-1, with TRBD2 identical over 12 bases. J lost 2 bases, V lost 3 bases, and 1 base had no gene match. The CDR3 covers 16 residues. Per germline, CDR1 KGHDR and CDR2 SFDVKD. The CDR3 bases are TGTGCCACCAGTGATGCTAGCGGGAGGGCCTACAATGAGCAGTTCTTC. It codes for CATSDASGRAYNEQFF.

This rearrangement joins TRBV6-2 or TRBV6-3 to TRBJ2-4; D ambiguous. This CDR3 region has 13 residues. Germline assignment: CDR1 MNHEY and CDR2 SVGEGT. Trimming stripped 7 bases from V and 5 bases from J, with 12 bases between. CDR3 nucleotide sequence: TGTGCCAGCAACCGAGGCGACCAAAACATTCAGTACTTC. Translated: CASNRGDQNIQYF.

The genes are TRBV2 and TRBJ1-4; D is ambiguous. Trimming shortened V by 6 bases and J by 11 bases, and 19 bases separated the two germline ends. The germline V gene has CDR1 SNHLY and CDR2 FYNNEI. The CDR3 covers 14 residues. Here the CDR3 reads CASRETSPAQKLFF. CDR3 bases: TGTGCCAGCAGGGAAACATCCCCCGCGCAGAAACTGTTTTTT.

This chain joins TRBV7-9 and TRBJ1-5; TRBD1 is a possible D gene (5 bases). The length of the CDR3 is 14 residues. Germline values: CDR1 SEHNR, CDR2 FQNEAQ (reference sequence). The V and J ends lost 6 bases and 5 bases respectively, with 14 bases between them. The CDR3 loop reads CASSDGAADQPQHF. DNA for the CDR3: TGTGCCAGCAGTGACGGGGCTGCTGATCAGCCCCAGCATTTT.

This clonotype has just a few counts. This rearrangement joins TRBV6-5 to TRBJ2-2; 10 positions match TRBD1. V trimming: 2 bases; J trimming: 7 bases; junction bases outside the gene matches: 4. This CDR3 contains 15 residues. Germline values: CDR1 MNHEY, CDR2 SVGAGI. The CDR3 DNA reads TGTGCCAGCAGTTACGGGACAGGGGCCGTCGGGGAGCTGTTTTTT. This gives the protein CASSYGTGAVGELFF.

The rearrangement links TRBV11-2 to TRBJ2-7; tentatively, D is TRBD1 (7 bases). V dropped 1 base and J dropped 7 bases, with 14 bases sitting between them. The germline CDR1 and CDR2 sequences are SGHAT and FQNNGV. This CDR3 region has 14 residues. CDR3 DNA: TGTGCCAGCAGCTTAGGGCAGGGGGGTAAGGAGCAGTACTTC. It translates to CASSLGQGGKEQYF.

The table lists this clonotype with a few counts. This sequence joins TRBV4-3 and TRBJ2-7; D unresolved. V was trimmed by 0 bases and J by 0 bases, leaving 6 bases between them. There are 14 residues in the CDR3. Germline CDR1 and CDR2: LGHNA and YSLEER. The CDR3: CASSQDRHSYEQYF. In DNA form, the CDR3 reads TGCGCCAGCAGCCAAGACCGGCACTCCTACGAGCAGTACTTC.

The J gene is TRBJ2-7, the V gene TRBV24-1; 8 nucleotides line up with TRBD1. Germline V gene sequence: CDR1 KGHDR, CDR2 SFDVKD. V lost 5 bases to trimming and J lost 5 bases; unmatched junction nucleotides: 7. The CDR3 sequence is 14 residues long. The CDR3 sequence is CATSAAGGGDEQYF. In DNA form, the CDR3 reads TGTGCCACCAGTGCTGCAGGGGGCGGCGACGAGCAGTACTTC.